This T cell receptor (beta chain) was retrieved from a study of CD8 T cells in Susac syndrome. An input of about 0.45 to 1 ug of RNA was subjected to reverse transcription using random hexamers. TCRdb re-called the immunoSEQ multiplex PCR reads through MiXCR, storing one row per CDR3 protein. The profile shows about 120,000 distinct CDR3 sequences, about nine tenths of them singletons. Trimming cost V 4 bases and J 4 bases, with 10 bases left between them. Germline assignment: CDR1 MGHDK and CDR2 SYGVNS. This CDR3 comprises 13 residues. V and J are TRBV25-1 and TRBJ1-2; maybe TRBD1 (5 bases). This receptor was identified in a human donor in good health. Sample: CD8+ T cells from PBMCs. The CDR3 here is CASSAQGLYGYTF. The CDR3 DNA follows: TGTGCCAGCAGTGCGCAGGGACTCTATGGCTACACCTTC.